This T cell receptor beta chain was retrieved from a study of cytomegalovirus exposure and HLA in healthy donors. About the study: For the approximately 420 genotyped donors, roughly 80% fell within the Caucasian-associated ancestry cluster.

The PCR used 60 Vbeta and 13 Jbeta primers. The data were produced by immunoSEQ multiplex PCR, yet TCRdb's version contains in-frame clones alone and is incomplete. The profile covers 150,000 to 200,000 clones, with almost 85% appearing a single time and 0.25% to 0.3% taken by the ten largest. Germline assignment: CDR1 SGHRS and CDR2 YFSETQ. With 2 bases clipped from V and 0 bases from J, the junction kept 3 bases outside the gene matches. CDR3 length equals 16 residues. The study, taken as a whole, reports: TCR beta chains numbering approximately 150 were designated cytomegalovirus-associated. Excluded: some indistinguishable V segments such as TRBV6-2 and TRBV6-3.

This clone was recorded only once. Its antigen is undetermined. This TCR was sampled from a boy aged 5-17 years in good health and CMV-seronegative. Input material: PBMCs. V is TRBV5-1 and J is TRBJ2-1, with 9 bases aligning to TRBD2. CDR3 residues: CASSLAGGPSYNEQFF. In DNA form, the CDR3 reads TGCGCCAGCAGCTTAGCGGGAGGCCCCTCCTACAATGAGCAGTTCTTC.